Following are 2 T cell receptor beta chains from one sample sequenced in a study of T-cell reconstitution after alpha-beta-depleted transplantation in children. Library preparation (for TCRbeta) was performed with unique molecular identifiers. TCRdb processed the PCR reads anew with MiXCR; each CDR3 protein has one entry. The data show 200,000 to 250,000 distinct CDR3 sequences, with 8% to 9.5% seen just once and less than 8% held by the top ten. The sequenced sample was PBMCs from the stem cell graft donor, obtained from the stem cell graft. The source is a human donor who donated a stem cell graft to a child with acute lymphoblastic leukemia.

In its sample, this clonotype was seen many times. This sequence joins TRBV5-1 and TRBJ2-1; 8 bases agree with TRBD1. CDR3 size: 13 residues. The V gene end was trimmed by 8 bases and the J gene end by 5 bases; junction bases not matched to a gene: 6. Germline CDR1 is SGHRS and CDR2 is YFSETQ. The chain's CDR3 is CASRTGNDNEQFF. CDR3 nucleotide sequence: TGCGCCAGTAGGACAGGGAATGACAATGAGCAGTTCTTC.

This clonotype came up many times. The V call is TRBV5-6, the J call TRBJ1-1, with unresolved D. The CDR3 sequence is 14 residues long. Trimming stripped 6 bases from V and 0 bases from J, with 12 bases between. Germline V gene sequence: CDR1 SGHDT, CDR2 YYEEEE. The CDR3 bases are TGTGCCAGCACCGGTCCTAGGATGAACACTGAAGCTTTCTTT. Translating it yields CASTGPRMNTEAFF.